The sequence of this T cell receptor (beta chain) was determined in a study of shared clonotypes between healthy human individuals. Study-level information: The people who gave samples were a couple of women and three men aged 18 to 49.

Whole-study results and caveats: Clonotypes which were not shared had lower generation probabilities than clonotypes that all four donors shared. An anticipated effect of sequencing depth on clonotype sharing among donors was recognized.

In the source study's methods: Without quality scores, immunoSEQ junctional reads could not be filtered like full-length reads. Produced via immunoSEQ multiplex PCR; TCRdb's table is partial and in-frame only. The V and J calls and the clone size are those of that table, but D and trimming were determined from the DNA. The sample consists of about 2.3 million clones, about 90% of them appearing once. As concerns this clone: Its target is not known.

CDR3 size: 16 residues. The V end was cut by 3 bases, the J end by 5 bases, with 18 bases between. The germline V gene has CDR1 SGHRS and CDR2 YFSETQ. The receptor's source is a man younger than 35 in good health. Some clones in this sample may be carry-over from other donors' samples. Sample: naive CD4+ T cells from PBMCs. As for subset: CD45RA+ positively selected. V gene TRBV5-1 combines with J gene TRBJ2-1; D may be TRBD1 or TRBD2 (5 bases each). CDR3 nucleotide sequence: TGCGCCAGCAGCTCGCCACCGGGACCTAGGGACAATGAGCAGTTCTTC. As protein: CASSSPPGPRDNEQFF. Combining the CDR3 with reference TRBV5-1 and TRBJ2-1 gives the whole variable domain KAGVTQTPRYLIKTRGQQVTLSCSPISGHRSVSWYQQTPGQGLQFLFEYFSETQRNKGNFPGRFSGRQFSNSRSEMNVSTLELGDSALYLCASSSPPGPRDNEQFFGPGTRLTVL.